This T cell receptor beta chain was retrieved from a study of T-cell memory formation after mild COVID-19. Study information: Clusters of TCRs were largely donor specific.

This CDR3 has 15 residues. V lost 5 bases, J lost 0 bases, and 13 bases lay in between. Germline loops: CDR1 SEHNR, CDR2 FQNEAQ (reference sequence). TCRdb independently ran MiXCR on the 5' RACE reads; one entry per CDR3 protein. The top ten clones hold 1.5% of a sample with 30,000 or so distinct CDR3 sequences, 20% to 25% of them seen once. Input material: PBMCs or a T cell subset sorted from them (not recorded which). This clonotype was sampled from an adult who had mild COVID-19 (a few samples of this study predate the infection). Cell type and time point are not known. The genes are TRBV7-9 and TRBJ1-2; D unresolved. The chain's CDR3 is CASSPGLNPNYGYTF. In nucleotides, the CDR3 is TGTGCCAGCAGCCCCGGACTGAATCCTAACTATGGCTACACCTTC. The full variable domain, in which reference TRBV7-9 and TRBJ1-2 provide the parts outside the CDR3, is DTGVSQNPRHKITKRGQNVTFRCDPISEHNRLYWYRQTLGQGPEFLTYFQNEAQLEKSRLLSDRFSAERPKGSFSTLEIQRTEQGDSAMYLCASSPGLNPNYGYTFGSGTRLTVV.